This TCR beta chain was profiled in a study of Graves' ophthalmopathy and Graves' hyperthyroidism. The study amplified TCR beta CDR3 regions using RNA transcripts. Second-round multiplex PCR came after first-round RT-PCR with HTBI primers. TCRdb reprocessed the multiplex PCR reads with MiXCR, giving one entry per CDR3 protein. The sample has a few hundred thousand distinct CDR3 sequences; about a sixth are singletons. This clonotype appeared many times. The receptor comes from an adult woman with stable Graves' hyperthyroidism. The material sequenced was peripheral blood.

The CDR3 sequence is CASSLRTGGMNTEAFF. The CDR3 DNA follows: TGTGCCAGCAGTTTACGGACAGGGGGCATGAACACTGAAGCTTTCTTT. The rearrangement links TRBV12-3 or TRBV12-4 to TRBJ1-1; 11 bases are shared with TRBD1. This CDR3 has 16 amino acids. Trimming removed 2 bases from V and 0 bases from J; junction bases left unmatched: 2.